These 8 T cell receptor beta chains were sequenced from one sample in a study of blood T cell repertoires in COVID-19. TCRdb keeps only in-frame clones here, not all; method: immunoSEQ multiplex PCR. Counted here are 45,000 to 60,000 clones, 75% to 90% occurring once; the ten biggest clones make up 10% to 15%. The specimen was peripheral blood. The source of these receptors is a human donor in a cohort sampled during active COVID-19.

This chain uses TRBV27 with TRBJ1-1, with D perhaps matching TRBD1 (5 bases). The ends were cut back, 3 bases at V and 1 base at J, with 15 bases in the middle. There are 16 residues in the CDR3. Germline loops: CDR1 MNHEY, CDR2 SMNVEV (reference sequence). The CDR3 sequence: CASSFRGWVPNTEAFF. The CDR3 DNA reads TGTGCCAGCAGTTTTCGGGGGTGGGTTCCGAACACTGAAGCTTTCTTT.

There are a few counts of this clone. The chain is built from TRBV10-3 and TRBJ1-2; possibly TRBD1 for D (5 bases). The V gene lost 6 bases and the J gene lost 8 bases, with 13 bases spanning the gap. CDR1 and CDR2 (germline): ENHRY, SYGVKD. This CDR3 comprises 12 residues. DNA of the CDR3: TGTGCCATCAGCCGGGACTCGGAGGGCTACACCTTC. Translation: CAISRDSEGYTF.

This clone was observed a handful of times. The V and J genes are TRBV20-1 and TRBJ1-1; D not certain. This CDR3 spans 11 amino acids. CDR1 is DFQATT and CDR2 is SNEGSKA in the germline V gene (reference sequence). Trimming shortened V by 5 bases and J by 3 bases, and 7 bases separated the two germline ends. CDR3 bases: TGCAGTGCTGAAGGAGACACTGAAGCTTTCTTT. Translating it yields CSAEGDTEAFF.

The V and J genes are TRBV29-1 and TRBJ1-5; the D is unclear. The V end was cut by 5 bases, the J end by 9 bases, with 23 bases between. This CDR3 has 15 amino acids. The germline V gene encodes CDR1 SQVTM and CDR2 ANQGSEA. The CDR3 region is CSVLSGRSTLGPQHF. CDR3 bases: TGCAGCGTTCTGAGCGGCAGGAGTACTTTAGGGCCCCAGCATTTT.

The gene calls are TRBV2 and TRBJ1-6; 7 nucleotides align to TRBD1. Trimming at V came to 6 bases and at J to 8 bases, leaving 13 bases not matched to a gene. The CDR3 length is 16 residues. Germline V gene data show CDR1 as SNHLY and CDR2 as FYNNEI. CDR3 nucleotides: TGTGCCAGCAGAGCTAACCTCGACAGGGATGATTCACCCCTCCACTTT. It encodes CASRANLDRDDSPLHF.

V gene TRBV2 combines with J gene TRBJ1-6; D is perhaps TRBD1 (6 bases). The length of the CDR3 is 15 residues. The V and J ends lost 3 bases and 9 bases respectively, with 15 bases between them. Germline V CDR1 and CDR2: SNHLY, FYNNEI. The CDR3: CASSDGQGLLSPLHF. CDR3 in DNA: TGTGCCAGCAGTGATGGGCAGGGGCTCCTTTCACCCCTCCACTTT.

The chain recombines TRBV9 with TRBJ1-1; maybe TRBD1 (5 bases). Germline CDR1 reads SGDLS; CDR2 reads YYNGEE. Trimming left V 5 bases short and J 0 bases short, with 5 bases between. CDR3 length equals 12 residues. The CDR3 loop is CASRQVNTEAFF. CDR3 DNA sequence: TGTGCCAGCAGACAGGTGAACACTGAAGCTTTCTTT.

This clone appeared a single time. The chain combines TRBV10-3 with TRBJ2-7; D unresolved. From germline, CDR1 is ENHRY and CDR2 SYGVKD. V was trimmed by 2 bases and J by 1 base, leaving 6 bases between them. The CDR3 runs 13 residues. CDR3 in DNA: TGTGCCATCAGTGAGGGGCCTTCCTACGAGCAGTACTTC. It specifies CAISEGPSYEQYF.